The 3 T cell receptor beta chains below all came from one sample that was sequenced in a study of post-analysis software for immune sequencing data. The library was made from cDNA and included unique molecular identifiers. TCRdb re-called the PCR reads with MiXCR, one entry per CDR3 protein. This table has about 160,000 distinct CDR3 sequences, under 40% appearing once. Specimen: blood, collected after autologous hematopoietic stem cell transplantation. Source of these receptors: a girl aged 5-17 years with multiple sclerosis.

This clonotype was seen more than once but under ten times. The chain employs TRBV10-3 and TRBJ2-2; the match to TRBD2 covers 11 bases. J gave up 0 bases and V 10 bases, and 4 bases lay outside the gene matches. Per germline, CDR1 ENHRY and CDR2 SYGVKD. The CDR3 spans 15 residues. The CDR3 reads CATRLAGSNTGELFF. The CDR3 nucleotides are TGTGCCACCCGACTAGCGGGATCGAACACCGGGGAGCTGTTTTTT.

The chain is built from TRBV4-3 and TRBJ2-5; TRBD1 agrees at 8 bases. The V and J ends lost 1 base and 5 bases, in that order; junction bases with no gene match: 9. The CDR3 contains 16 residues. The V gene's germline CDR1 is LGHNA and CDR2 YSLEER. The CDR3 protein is CASSQAPGGAWETQYF. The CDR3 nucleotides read TGCGCCAGCAGCCAAGCACCAGGGGGCGCTTGGGAGACCCAGTACTTC.

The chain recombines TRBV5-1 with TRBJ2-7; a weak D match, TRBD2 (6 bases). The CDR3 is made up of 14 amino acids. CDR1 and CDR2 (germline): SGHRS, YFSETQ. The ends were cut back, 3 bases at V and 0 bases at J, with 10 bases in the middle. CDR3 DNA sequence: TGCGCCAGCAGCTGGAGTAGCGGCTCCTACGAGCAGTACTTC. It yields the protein CASSWSSGSYEQYF.